The sequence of this T cell receptor beta chain was determined in a study of post-analysis software for immune sequencing data (dated by TCRdb to 2014 to 2015). Some background on the complete study: The recorded disease courses included relapsing-remitting, secondary progressive and progressive-relapsing multiple sclerosis, and some patients had no subtype annotation. The multiple sclerosis patient repertoires were compared with roughly twelve previously published healthy control repertoires from donors aged roughly 6 to 27 years. A subset of samples was prepared in parallel using single-end sample barcoding, then pooled and co-amplified after Illumina adapter ligation. What the authors observed across the whole study: Significantly higher frequencies in patients than in controls were found for roughly 5 TRBV segments, including TRBV5-6, TRBV5-1 and TRBV20-1. Significantly lower normalized Chao1 diversity was found in multiple sclerosis patients than in controls, suggesting substantial peripheral T-cell clonal expansion. The control group was slightly older than the multiple sclerosis patient group. Direct clustering with F measure revealed strong co-clustering of samples prepared in the same batch, which led to a batch-effect correction.

To demonstrate the VDJtools post-analysis software, the study profiled TCR beta repertoires from the peripheral blood of about a dozen young patients with multiple sclerosis. The patients with multiple sclerosis were children and adolescents between about 6 and 15 years of age. Trimming removed 7 bases from V and 1 base from J, leaving 17 bases between the germline ends. The CDR3 spans 14 residues, from the cysteine through the phenylalanine. Of the read, only the CDR3 DNA is kept; its 42 bases are in frame from base 1. From a lookup of the germline V gene (reference sequence), CDR1 and CDR2 are DFQATT and SNEGSKA. The protocol used for the library was PCR. The data were produced on an Illumina HiSeq 2500. To reduce PCR and sequencing biases, unique molecular identifiers were built into the TCR beta cDNA libraries. Approximately 500,000 cDNA molecules were obtained per 1 to 10 million input T cells, so each molecule approximated one T cell. The patient libraries were prepared and sequenced using the same protocol as the earlier healthy control dataset. Within a given batch, samples were prepared together, multiplexed and sequenced on the same HiSeq lane. The original methods were these. MIGEC handled the raw barcoded reads, throwing out single-read molecular identifier groups before consensus assembly and CDR3 extraction. VDJtools was used for post-analysis of the clonotype tables, with diversity normalized by down-sampling every dataset to the smallest sample size. In repertoire overlap clustering, CDR3 amino acid sequences, but not nucleotide sequences, were matched to correct batch-related cross-sample contamination. TCRdb took the public reads, trimmed them with fastp at Q25, ran MiXCR for clone calling and kept in-frame beta chains. Each CDR3 protein appears once, grouped with its most common genes and DNA. TCRdb, not the original authors, processed these V and J calls. This sample lists a few hundred thousand distinct CDR3 sequences; 30% to 45% were detected once. The top ten clones comprise around 15% of the sample.

In the case of this clonotype: Its antigen target is currently unknown. Nothing much larger sits one base from this clone, and base qualities are not available.

The chain employs TRBV20-1 and TRBJ2-7, with the D segment identity uncertain. Sample: blood. The receptor comes from a girl aged 10 to 17 with multiple sclerosis. The CDR3 sequence is CSVRGQALSYEQYF. The nucleotide sequence reads as follows: TGCAGTGTCCGAGGCCAGGCGTTATCCTACGAGCAGTACTTC.